The sequence of this TCR beta chain was determined in a study of blood T cell repertoires in COVID-19. Study summary: The United States, Italy and Spain were the sources of the acute and convalescent COVID-19 samples. In each case, the material was cDNA or gDNA derived from T cells, B-cell-depleted T cells, or PBMCs.

As processed by the authors: Amplification of reference gene primers provided the estimated nucleated cell counts. Libraries were prepared by immunoSEQ multiplex PCR; TCRdb keeps only in-frame clonotypes and omits some of them. D and trimming come from the DNA, and the V and J calls and clone size come from that table. The sample records around 200,000 clones, around nine tenths being singletons. This CDR3 contains 17 residues. V lost 1 base to trimming and J lost 6 bases; unmatched junction nucleotides: 12. CDR1 and CDR2 from the germline V gene are MNHEY and SVGEGT. The receptor comes from a man aged 55 to 70 who had recovered from COVID-19. The sequenced material came from peripheral blood. The chain employs TRBV6-2 or TRBV6-3 and TRBJ1-5; 7 bases fit TRBD1. The CDR3 sequence is CASSYYEGTVRGQPQHF. The CDR3 coding sequence is TGTGCCAGCAGTTACTATGAAGGGACAGTTCGTGGTCAGCCCCAGCATTTT.